The present entry profiles one T cell receptor beta chain with its context. Some clones are missing from TCRdb's copy, which holds only in-frame ones; the method was immunoSEQ multiplex PCR. This sample has about 63,000 clones; about 90% occur once, and the top ten carry roughly 13%. J was trimmed by 2 bases and V by 0 bases; bases with no gene match: 5. Germline-derived CDR1 and CDR2 are SGHRS and YFSETQ. There are 17 residues in the CDR3. The source of the sample is a study of control samples from healthy donors and cancer patients. This TCR came from a woman aged 60-75 years with lung cancer. The sequenced material came from PBMCs. This chain links TRBV5-1 with TRBJ2-6; TRBD2 matches 7 bases. The CDR3 here is CASSLGGGGTGANVLTF. The CDR3 DNA is TGCGCCAGCAGCTTGGGGGGGGGTGGTACTGGGGCCAACGTCCTGACTTTC.